Listed below are T cell receptor beta chains from one sample, sequenced in a study of technical replicates of blood from a few donors. Sequencing used immunoSEQ multiplex PCR; TCRdb keeps in-frame clones, though not all of them. In the table there are more than 90,000 clones, 90% to 96% of which are singletons. Source material: T cells isolated from PBMCs. The source of these receptors is a human donor in good health. Each CDR3 is given with its conserved first and last residue. The D gene is left open where the match is weak. Some rows have no size entry. The others give once, few or many, or a class for an expanded clone.

v_call	j_call	d_call	clone_size	cdr3_aa	cdr3_nt
TRBV18	TRBJ2-7	-	-	CASSPTGTYEQYF	TGTGCCAGCTCACCGACCGGGACATACGAGCAGTACTTC
TRBV19	TRBJ1-5	-	once	CASSIPSGRGRDQPQHF	TGTGCCAGTAGTATTCCTTCGGGCAGGGGACGGGATCAGCCCCAGCATTTT
TRBV30	TRBJ1-1	-	-	CACRTFRTGRNTEAFF	TGTGCCTGCAGAACCTTTAGAACAGGGCGGAACACTGAAGCTTTCTTT
TRBV27	TRBJ2-1	TRBD2	-	CASTRLAGAYNEQFF	TGTGCCAGCACTAGACTAGCGGGTGCCTACAATGAGCAGTTCTTC
TRBV6-5	TRBJ2-1	TRBD2	-	CASSRSGRNEQFF	TGTGCCAGCAGTCGTAGCGGGAGGAATGAGCAGTTCTTC
TRBV28	TRBJ2-7	-	-	CASSHSSGVGVYEQYF	TGTGCCAGCAGTCACTCGTCGGGGGTGGGTGTCTACGAGCAGTACTTC
TRBV30	TRBJ1-1	TRBD1	-	CACSGTGVGAFF	TGTGCCTGTTCCGGGACAGGGGTGGGAGCTTTCTTT
TRBV21-1	TRBJ1-5	-	-	CASSKSYGGSNQPQHF	TGTGCCAGCAGCAAATCCTACGGCGGGAGCAATCAGCCCCAGCATTTT
TRBV5-1	TRBJ1-4	TRBD1	-	CASSYTGDEKLFF	TGCGCCAGCAGCTACACAGGGGATGAAAAACTGTTTTTT
TRBV27	TRBJ1-5	-	-	CASSFRGNQPQHF	TGTGCCAGCAGTTTTAGAGGGAATCAGCCCCAGCATTTT
TRBV18	TRBJ1-3	TRBD1	-	CASSPGQQNSGNTIYF	TGTGCCAGCTCACCGGGACAGCAAAACTCTGGAAACACCATATATTTT
TRBV29-1	TRBJ2-1	TRBD2	-	CSVERGVTYNEQFF	TGCAGCGTTGAACGGGGGGTTACCTACAATGAGCAGTTCTTC
TRBV15	TRBJ2-3	TRBD2	-	CAITSGKNTDTQYF	TGTGCCATTACTAGCGGGAAAAACACAGATACGCAGTATTTT
TRBV5-1	TRBJ2-7	-	-	CASSFEDEQYF	TGCGCCAGCAGCTTTGAGGACGAGCAGTACTTC
TRBV6-6	TRBJ2-3	TRBD2	-	CASSYTQREVDTQYF	TGTGCCAGCAGTTATACCCAGCGGGAGGTTGATACGCAGTATTTT
TRBV4-2	TRBJ2-3	-	-	CASSQVLQGEGVTDTQYF	TGTGCCAGCAGCCAAGTACTACAGGGAGAAGGGGTCACAGATACGCAGTATTTT
TRBV19	TRBJ1-5	-	-	CASTTGSNQPQHF	TGTGCCAGTACTACAGGGAGCAATCAGCCCCAGCATTTT
TRBV18	TRBJ2-5	TRBD2	-	CASSPPSGYTSLKTQYF	TGTGCCAGCTCACCACCTAGCGGGTATACCTCCCTGAAGACCCAGTACTTC
TRBV6-1	TRBJ1-1	TRBD1	-	CASSDQGGGDAFF	TGTGCCAGCAGTGACCAGGGGGGCGGTGATGCTTTCTTT
TRBV5-1	TRBJ2-3	TRBD1	-	CASRGTGVPDTQYF	TGCGCCAGCAGAGGGACAGGGGTCCCAGATACGCAGTATTTT
TRBV28	TRBJ2-7	TRBD2	-	CASRGLAGAIPSYEQYF	TGTGCCAGCAGGGGACTAGCGGGAGCAATTCCCTCCTACGAGCAGTACTTC
TRBV20-1	TRBJ1-1	-	-	CSAWLNTEAFF	TGCAGTGCATGGCTTAACACTGAAGCTTTCTTT
TRBV7-3	TRBJ2-1	-	-	CASSFPNSPQQFF	TGTGCCAGCAGCTTTCCGAATAGCCCCCAGCAGTTCTTC
TRBV7-2	TRBJ1-1	TRBD1	-	CASSLVLGQGAAEAFF	TGTGCCAGCAGCTTAGTCCTAGGTCAGGGGGCCGCGGAAGCTTTCTTT
TRBV7-9	TRBJ2-1	-	-	CASSPQGASYNEQFF	TGTGCCAGCAGTCCTCAAGGGGCCTCCTACAATGAGCAGTTCTTC
TRBV9	TRBJ2-7	TRBD1	-	CASSVRGTGLSEQYF	TGTGCCAGCAGCGTAAGGGGGACAGGGTTATCCGAGCAGTACTTC
TRBV4-2	TRBJ2-7	-	-	CASSQGTESSYEQYF	TGTGCCAGCAGCCAAGGGACAGAATCCTCCTACGAGCAGTACTTC
TRBV5-1	TRBJ2-1	TRBD1	-	CASSLGPGTGKNEQFF	TGCGCCAGCAGCTTGGGTCCCGGGACAGGGAAAAATGAGCAGTTCTTC
TRBV7-6	TRBJ1-2	-	-	CASSNGWGEESYGYTF	TGTGCCAGCAGCAATGGGTGGGGGGAAGAGAGCTATGGCTACACCTTC
TRBV27	TRBJ2-3	-	-	CASSLIAERSTDTQYF	TGTGCCAGCAGTCTGATAGCGGAGCGTAGCACAGATACGCAGTATTTT
TRBV5-4	TRBJ2-7	-	-	CASAGSGTEAYEQYF	TGTGCCAGCGCTGGTAGCGGGACAGAAGCCTACGAGCAGTACTTC
TRBV28	TRBJ1-1	-	-	CASSGNTGPRVNTEAFF	TGTGCCAGCAGCGGGAATACCGGGCCGAGGGTCAACACTGAAGCTTTCTTT
TRBV2	TRBJ2-5	-	-	CASSGSGDETQYF	TGTGCCAGCAGTGGGTCGGGGGACGAGACCCAGTACTTC
TRBV30	TRBJ2-2	-	-	CAWTGTYTGELFF	TGTGCCTGGACCGGGACATACACCGGGGAGCTGTTTTTT
TRBV28	TRBJ1-2	-	-	CASSYRDKISGYTF	TGTGCCAGCAGTTACCGGGACAAGATAAGTGGCTACACCTTC
TRBV15	TRBJ1-1	-	-	CATSRINTEAFF	TGTGCCACCAGCAGAATAAACACTGAAGCTTTCTTT
TRBV28	TRBJ1-1	-	once	CASSFPGTYTEAFF	TGTGCCAGCAGTTTCCCAGGGACATACACTGAAGCTTTCTTT
TRBV28	TRBJ2-3	-	-	CASSLPQGSVPDTQYF	TGTGCCAGCAGTCTCCCACAGGGCTCAGTTCCCGATACGCAGTATTTT
TRBV9	TRBJ1-4	TRBD1	few	CASSVRTGSEKLFF	TGTGCCAGCAGCGTAAGGACAGGGAGTGAAAAACTGTTTTTT
TRBV28	TRBJ2-7	TRBD2	-	CASSLTGGSYEQYF	TGTGCCAGCAGTTTAACGGGAGGTTCGTACGAGCAGTACTTC
TRBV18	TRBJ1-1	TRBD1	-	CASSPQDRVNTEAFF	TGTGCCAGCTCACCCCAAGACAGGGTGAACACTGAAGCTTTCTTT
TRBV9	TRBJ1-1	-	-	CASSVTVSTEAFF	TGTGCCAGCAGCGTTACCGTATCCACTGAGGCTTTCTTT
TRBV7-8	TRBJ1-1	-	-	CASSFGQMNTEAFF	TGTGCCAGCAGCTTCGGACAGATGAACACTGAAGCTTTCTTT
TRBV11-2	TRBJ2-7	-	-	CASSFRNEQYF	TGTGCCAGCAGCTTCAGAAACGAGCAGTACTTC
TRBV28	TRBJ1-4	TRBD1	-	CASLDRVGEKLFF	TGTGCCAGCCTGGACAGGGTGGGTGAAAAACTGTTTTTT
TRBV5-1	TRBJ1-1	TRBD1	-	CASSFGRGQGTEAFF	TGCGCCAGCAGCTTTGGCAGGGGGCAGGGCACTGAAGCTTTCTTT
TRBV27	TRBJ2-7	TRBD1	-	CASSRGTGPSYEQYF	TGTGCCAGCAGTCGCGGGACAGGCCCTTCCTACGAGCAGTACTTC
TRBV4-1	TRBJ2-7	TRBD2	-	CASSQDILAGRIGYEQYF	TGCGCCAGCAGCCAAGACATATTAGCGGGACGGATTGGGTACGAGCAGTACTTC
TRBV2	TRBJ2-1	TRBD2	-	CASTGGRAYEQFF	TGTGCCAGCACCGGCGGGAGAGCCTATGAGCAGTTCTTC
TRBV27	TRBJ2-7	-	once	CASSRYSPTSYEQYF	TGTGCCAGCAGTCGTTACAGTCCAACATCCTACGAGCAGTACTTC
TRBV28	TRBJ2-1	-	-	CASSLPPRKDSPNEQFF	TGTGCCAGCAGTCTACCACCACGAAAAGACAGTCCCAATGAGCAGTTCTTC
TRBV19	TRBJ2-1	TRBD2	-	CASSQLAGVGNEQFF	TGTGCCAGTAGTCAGCTAGCGGGAGTGGGCAATGAGCAGTTCTTC
TRBV13	TRBJ2-7	TRBD2	-	CASSILRGSYDEQYF	TGTGCCAGCAGCATTCTCCGCGGGAGTTATGACGAGCAGTACTTC
TRBV6-5	TRBJ1-1	-	-	CASSSGQKAFF	TGTGCCAGCAGTTCTGGACAGAAAGCTTTCTTT
TRBV28	TRBJ2-7	-	-	CASSLYLSYEQYF	TGTGCCAGCAGTTTATATCTTAGCTACGAGCAGTACTTC
TRBV27	TRBJ2-3	TRBD2	-	CASSLGGTGRVDTQYF	TGTGCCAGCAGTTTAGGGGGTACTGGGAGGGTAGATACGCAGTATTTT
TRBV7-9	TRBJ2-7	TRBD1	-	CASSLGQGTSEQYF	TGTGCCAGCAGCTTAGGACAGGGTACGAGCGAGCAGTACTTC
TRBV10-3	TRBJ2-2	TRBD2	-	CAIKPGLAYTGELFF	TGTGCCATCAAGCCGGGACTAGCCTACACCGGGGAGCTGTTTTTT
TRBV9	TRBJ2-1	TRBD1	-	CASSQRQGAYNEQFF	TGTGCCAGCAGCCAAAGACAGGGGGCCTACAATGAGCAGTTCTTC